This entry lists 7 T cell receptor beta chains sequenced from one sample in a study of human T cells and chemical hapten exposure. TCRdb reprocessed the RACE reads with MiXCR, giving one entry per CDR3 protein. The sample has roughly 120,000 distinct CDR3 sequences, roughly an eighth seen once; the top ten hold 1.4%. The time point here: patch test 1, 2 weeks after DPC sensitization. Treatment meaning: therapeutic diphenylcyclopropenone sensitization with weekly scalp DPC. Specimen: whole blood, collected in connection with sensitization to the hapten diphenylcyclopropenone (DPC). Receptor source: a woman aged 45 to 65 with alopecia areata. Some clones in this sample may be carry-over from other donors' samples.

The chain employs TRBV10-3 and TRBJ1-2; D unresolved. Germline V gene lookup returns CDR1 ENHRY and CDR2 SYGVKD. The CDR3 runs 13 residues. Trimming left V 2 bases short and J 2 bases short, with 6 bases between. CDR3 coding DNA: TGTGCCATCAGTGAGACAGTAAACTATGGCTACACCTTC. This gives the protein CAISETVNYGYTF.

This clonotype occurred many times. The rearrangement uses TRBV6-1 and TRBJ2-3, with D possibly being TRBD2 (6 bases). The CDR3 runs to 15 residues. The V gene's germline CDR1 is MNHNS and CDR2 SASEGT. The ends were cut back, 4 bases at V and 8 bases at J, with 19 bases in the middle. As DNA, the CDR3 is TGTGCCAGCAGTGTCTTCCTGCCCAGGGAGGCTACGCAGTATTTT. Translated: CASSVFLPREATQYF.

The rearrangement joins TRBV20-1 to TRBJ1-1, with TRBD1 matching 9 bases. Germline CDR1 and CDR2: DFQATT and SNEGSKA (reference sequence). The CDR3 runs 15 residues. The junction had 6 bases not matched to a gene; V was cut back by 3 bases and J by 1 base. CDR3 nucleotides: TGCAGTGCTAGTCCCCCGGGACAGGGGAACACTGAAGCTTTCTTT. This gives the protein CSASPPGQGNTEAFF.

This clonotype was found many times. The chain uses TRBV7-2 and TRBJ1-5, with TRBD1 identical over 8 bases. With 5 bases clipped from V and 11 bases from J, the junction kept 2 bases outside the gene matches. The CDR3 is made up of 11 amino acids. From germline, CDR1 is SGHTA and CDR2 FQGNSA. CDR3 region: CASSLTGAQHF. The CDR3 coding sequence is TGTGCCAGCAGCCTGACAGGGGCCCAGCATTTT.

A few counts support this clonotype. J is TRBJ2-3 and V is TRBV7-8; D assignment may be TRBD1 or TRBD2 (7 bases each). Trimming pared 5 bases from V and 7 bases from J, leaving 31 bases between. Germline lookup yields CDR1 SGHVS and CDR2 FQNEAQ. This CDR3 has 19 residues. CDR3 residues: CASSPGGAGAPHPRHTQYF. In DNA, the CDR3 is TGTGCCAGCAGCCCAGGGGGGGCGGGGGCCCCACACCCACGCCATACGCAGTATTTT.

The V call is TRBV11-2, the J call TRBJ2-5; maybe TRBD2 (5 bases). This CDR3 is built from 14 residues. Germline V gives CDR1 SGHAT, CDR2 FQNNGV. The germline V and J ends were trimmed by 5 bases and 2 bases, with 12 bases remaining between them. The CDR3: CASSHGLYQETQYF. As DNA, the CDR3 is TGTGCCAGCAGCCATGGACTGTATCAAGAGACCCAGTACTTC.

This clonotype was counted between two and nine times. V and J are TRBV4-1 and TRBJ2-7; TRBD1 might be the D (6 bases). The ends were cut back, 0 bases at V and 2 bases at J, with 11 bases in the middle. Germline CDR1 and CDR2: MGHRA and YSYEKL. The CDR3 loop spans 15 amino acids. CDR3 DNA sequence: TGCGCCAGCAGCCAAGATGGGGGCCCAGCCTACGAGCAGTACTTC. Translated, it gives CASSQDGGPAYEQYF.